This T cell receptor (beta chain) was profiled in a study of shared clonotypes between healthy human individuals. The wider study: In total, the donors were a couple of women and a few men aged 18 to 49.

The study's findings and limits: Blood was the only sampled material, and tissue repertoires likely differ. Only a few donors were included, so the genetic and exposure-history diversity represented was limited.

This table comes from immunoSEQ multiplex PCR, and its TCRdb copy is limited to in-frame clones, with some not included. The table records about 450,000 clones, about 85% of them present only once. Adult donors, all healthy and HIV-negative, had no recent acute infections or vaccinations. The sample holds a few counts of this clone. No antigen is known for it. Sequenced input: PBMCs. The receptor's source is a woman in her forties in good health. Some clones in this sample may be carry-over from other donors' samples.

The DNA for the CDR3 is TGTGCCAGCTCACCATCCTCCCAGGGGACCTACGAGCAGTACTTC. Its protein is CASSPSSQGTYEQYF. This chain joins TRBV18 and TRBJ2-5, with D perhaps TRBD1 (6 bases). The end of the DNA fits TRBJ2-7 better, so the J call may be wrong. Germline-derived CDR1 and CDR2 are KGHSH and LQKENI. The CDR3 runs 15 residues.